This entry features one T cell receptor beta chain sequence. V shed 1 base and J shed 4 bases, with 9 bases lying between them. CDR3 length: 14 residues. Per the germline V gene, CDR1 is SGHDN and CDR2 is FVKESK. These data come from a study of OX40 agonist ivuxolimab in advanced cancers. In the study overall: Patients treated during dose escalation were battling hepatocellular carcinoma, melanoma, renal cell or head and neck cancer. Having had anti-PD-1, anti-PD-L1 or anti-CTLA-4 therapy before was allowed, and around 44% had some. A mean age of around 60 years, range roughly 23 to 85, was recorded, and around 85% were male.

Sequenced by immunoSEQ multiplex PCR; TCRdb stores in-frame clones only, minus some. The profile shows 60,000 to 75,000 clones, 91% of them singletons. Blood draws occurred at baseline, cycle 4 day 1, and cycle 7 day 1. The genes are TRBV14 and TRBJ2-3, with D perhaps being TRBD1 or TRBD2 (5 bases each). The sequenced sample was CD4+ or CD8+ T cells sorted from blood, obtained in a trial of the OX40 agonist ivuxolimab. The clonotype originates from an adult with an advanced solid tumor such as melanoma, head and neck, liver or kidney cancer. The CDR3 region is CASSQGGAADTQYF. The CDR3 bases are TGTGCCAGCAGCCAAGGAGGGGCGGCAGATACGCAGTATTTT.